This TCR beta chain came from a study of yellow fever vaccine responses in identical twins. Study-wide results and limits: On the reported evidence, twins' vaccine T cell responses seemed partly convergent and partly personalized.

The V gene's germline CDR1 is SEHNR and CDR2 FQNEAQ (reference sequence). The CDR3 extends over 15 amino acids. The ends lost 3 bases at V and 0 bases at J; junction bases unmatched: 3. As concerns this clonotype: Its antigen is still unknown.

TCRdb reprocessed the RT-PCR reads with MiXCR, giving one entry per CDR3 protein. The sample shows roughly 2,000 distinct CDR3 sequences, approximately 78% of them seen only once. This rearrangement joins TRBV7-9 to TRBJ2-7; 9 bases line up with TRBD1. The source is a woman between 18 and 29 years old who received the yellow fever vaccine. The sequencing used T cells from blood (PBMCs), unsorted or a sorted subset (not recorded which), collected before or after yellow fever vaccination (not recorded which). CDR3: CASSLGQGSSYEQYV. Written as DNA, the CDR3 is TGTGCCAGCAGCTTGGGACAGGGAAGCTCCTACGAGCAGTACGTC.